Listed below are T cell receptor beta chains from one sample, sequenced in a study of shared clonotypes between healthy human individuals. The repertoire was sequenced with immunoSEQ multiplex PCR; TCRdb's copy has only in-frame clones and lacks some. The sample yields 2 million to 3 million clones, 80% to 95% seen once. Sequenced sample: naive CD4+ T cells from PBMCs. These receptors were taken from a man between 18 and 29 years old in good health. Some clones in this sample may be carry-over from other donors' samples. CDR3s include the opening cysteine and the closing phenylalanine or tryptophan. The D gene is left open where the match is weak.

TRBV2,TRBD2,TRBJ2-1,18,CASRPGTGTSGPYNEQFF,TGTGCCAGCAGACCCGGGACGGGGACTAGCGGACCGTACAATGAGCAGTTCTTC
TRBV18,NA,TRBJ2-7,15,CASSLPGQTSYEQYF,TGTGCCAGCTCCCTTCCGGGACAAACATCCTACGAGCAGTACTTC
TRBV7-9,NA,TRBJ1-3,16,CASSPPQRAPGNTIYF,TGTGCCAGCAGCCCCCCCCAGCGGGCCCCTGGAAACACCATATATTTT
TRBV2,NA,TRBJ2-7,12,CASRPESYEQYF,TGTGCCAGCAGGCCTGAATCCTACGAGCAGTACTTC
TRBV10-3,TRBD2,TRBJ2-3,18,CAISESSYGLAGSDTQYF,TGTGCCATCAGTGAGTCGAGCTACGGACTAGCGGGATCAGATACGCAGTATTTT
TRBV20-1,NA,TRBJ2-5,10,CSAARETQYF,TGCAGTGCCGCCCGAGAGACCCAGTACTTC
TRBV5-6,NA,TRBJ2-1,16,CASSRGRQSSYNEQFF,TGTGCCAGCAGTCGCGGGCGGCAGAGCTCCTACAATGAGCAGTTCTTC
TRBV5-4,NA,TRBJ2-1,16,CASSLATVKKINEQFF,TGTGCCAGCAGCTTGGCCACTGTAAAAAAAATCAATGAGCAGTTCTTC
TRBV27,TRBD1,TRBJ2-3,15,CASSFLGQGRYTQYF,TGTGCCAGCAGTTTTCTGGGACAGGGTAGATATACGCAGTATTTT
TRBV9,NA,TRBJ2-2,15,CASSARGANTGELFF,TGTGCCAGCAGCGCCCGGGGCGCGAACACCGGGGAGCTGTTTTTT
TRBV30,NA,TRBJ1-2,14,CAWSVLGSNYGYTF,TGTGCCTGGAGTGTACTGGGCAGCAACTATGGCTACACCTTC
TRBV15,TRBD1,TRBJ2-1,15,CATSRGLTGGNEQFF,TGTGCCACCAGCAGAGGTTTGACAGGGGGAAATGAGCAGTTCTTC
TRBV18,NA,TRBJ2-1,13,CASSQGTSSGQFF,TGTGCCAGCTCACAGGGAACTAGCAGTGGGCAGTTCTTC
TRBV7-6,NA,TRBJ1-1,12,CASSPGRAEAFF,TGTGCCAGCAGCCCTGGAAGGGCTGAAGCTTTCTTT
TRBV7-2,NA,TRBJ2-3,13,CASSFQSTDTQYF,TGTGCCAGCAGCTTCCAAAGCACAGATACGCAGTATTTT
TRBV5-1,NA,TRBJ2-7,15,CASSLGLTENYEQYF,TGCGCCAGCAGCTTGGGACTGACAGAGAACTACGAGCAGTACTTC
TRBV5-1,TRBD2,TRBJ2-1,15,CASSFSAGGYNEQFF,TGCGCCAGCAGCTTTAGCGCCGGGGGGTACAATGAGCAGTTCTTC
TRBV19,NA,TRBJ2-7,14,CASSAGPGFAEQYF,TGTGCCAGTAGTGCAGGACCGGGTTTCGCCGAGCAGTACTTC
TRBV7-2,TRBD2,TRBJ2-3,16,CASSLDPSGGTDTQYF,TGTGCCAGCAGCTTAGATCCTAGCGGGGGCACAGATACGCAGTATTTT
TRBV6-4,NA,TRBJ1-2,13,CASSEERGYGYTF,TGTGCCAGCAGTGAGGAGAGAGGATATGGCTACACCTTC
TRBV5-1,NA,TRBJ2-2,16,CASSRGDTGSTGELFF,TGCGCCAGCAGCCGGGGGGACACAGGGAGCACCGGGGAGCTGTTTTTT
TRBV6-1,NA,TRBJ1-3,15,CASRRQSVSGNTIYF,TGTGCCAGCAGACGACAGAGCGTCTCTGGAAACACCATATATTTT